The clone carrying this TCR beta chain turned up a few times. Its antigen is as yet unknown. The data originate from a study of T cell repertoires in cytomegalovirus infection. Study in general: Recently described HLA-C-restricted plus well-studied HLA-B-restricted CMV epitopes were used. Public TCR beta signatures were indicative of both CMV infection and a matching HLA type.

Findings and limits, study-wide: Based on cumulative public TCR beta family frequency, carriers of CMV plus the relevant HLA were identified. HLA-C-restricted, CMV-specific TCR beta clonotypes were dominant ex vivo.

In TCRdb, the reads were re-called with MiXCR into one record per CDR3 protein. The sample shows around 430,000 distinct CDR3 sequences, 42% of them seen only once. Losses at the gene ends were 4 bases for V and 5 bases for J; bases not matched to a gene: 6. CDR1 and CDR2 from the germline V gene are MDHEN and SYDVKM. The CDR3 is 14 residues long. The material was cultured PBMCs, obtained from culture after CMV antigen stimulation. The clonotype comes from a human donor in good health (CMV status not recorded). Some clones in this sample may be carry-over from other donors' samples. The chain couples TRBV28 to TRBJ2-5, with 8 bases lining up with TRBD2. In nucleotides, the CDR3 is TGTGCCAGCAGTTCGGGGACTAGGTGGGAGACCCAGTACTTC. Amino acid sequence: CASSSGTRWETQYF.